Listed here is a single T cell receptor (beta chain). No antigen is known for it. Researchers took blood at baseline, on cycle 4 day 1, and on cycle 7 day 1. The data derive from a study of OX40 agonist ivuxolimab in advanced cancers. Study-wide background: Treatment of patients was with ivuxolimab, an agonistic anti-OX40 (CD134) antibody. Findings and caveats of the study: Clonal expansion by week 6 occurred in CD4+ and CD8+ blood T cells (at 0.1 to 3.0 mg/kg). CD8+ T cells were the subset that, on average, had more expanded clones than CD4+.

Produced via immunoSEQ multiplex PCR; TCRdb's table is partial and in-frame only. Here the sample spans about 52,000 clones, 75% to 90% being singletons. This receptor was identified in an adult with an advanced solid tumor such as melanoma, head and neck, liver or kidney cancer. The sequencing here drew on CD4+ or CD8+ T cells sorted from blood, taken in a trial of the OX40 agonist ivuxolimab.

Here the CDR3 reads CASSGTRNTGELFF. CDR3 DNA sequence: TGTGCCAGCAGTGGGACACGGAACACCGGGGAGCTGTTTTTT. The V call is TRBV2, the J call TRBJ2-2, with a tentative D call TRBD1 (5 bases). CDR3 length: 14 residues. V lost 4 bases to trimming and J lost 1 base, with 7 bases between them. Germline values: CDR1 SNHLY, CDR2 FYNNEI. Looking up the rest from reference TRBV2 and TRBJ2-2 gives the full variable domain: EPEVTQTPSHQVTQMGQEVILRCVPISNHLYFYWYRQILGQKVEFLVSFYNNEISEKSEIFDDQFSVERPDGSNFTLKIRSTKLEDSAMYFCASSGTRNTGELFFGEGSRLTVL.